This TCR beta chain comes out of a study of blood T cell repertoires in COVID-19. Sequenced by immunoSEQ multiplex PCR; TCRdb stores in-frame clones only, minus some. The table records about 46,000 clones, 70% to 90% of them present only once. The CDR3 runs 15 residues. V shed 2 bases and J 6 bases; nucleotides not matched to a gene: 4. Per the germline V gene, CDR1 is LNHDA and CDR2 is SQIVND (reference sequence). Sequencing was carried out using peripheral blood. The clonotype was recovered from a woman older than 75 with COVID-19, enrolled during active disease. This chain links TRBV19 with TRBJ1-5, with TRBD1 matching 10 bases. For the CDR3, the DNA is TGTGCCAGTAGTATAAGACAGGGGGCAGGTCAGCCCCAGCATTTT. Translation gives CASSIRQGAGQPQHF.